In this sample, the clone carrying this T cell receptor (beta chain) turned up a few times. The sample comes from a study of patients and donors after allogeneic stem cell transplantation. Germline-derived CDR1 and CDR2 are DFQATT and SNEGSKA (reference sequence). V was shortened by 3 bases and J by 5 bases, with 11 bases between the two germline ends. The CDR3 extends over 13 amino acids. TCRdb used MiXCR to reprocess the RT-PCR reads, holding one entry per CDR3 protein. The sample gives fewer than 5,000 distinct CDR3 sequences, about 16% of which show up once; 76% is in the top ten. V is TRBV20-1 and J is TRBJ2-1, with a tentative D call TRBD2 (5 bases). The source is a human donor who was either an allogeneic HSCT recipient or a stem cell or donor lymphocyte infusion donor (not recorded which). It is not recorded whose cells these are; they may come from a transplant donor. Sequenced: blood, either unsorted or a sorted T cell fraction (not recorded which). CDR3 loop: CSARSSADNEQFF. The CDR3 DNA reads as TGCAGTGCTAGGAGTAGCGCCGACAATGAGCAGTTCTTC.